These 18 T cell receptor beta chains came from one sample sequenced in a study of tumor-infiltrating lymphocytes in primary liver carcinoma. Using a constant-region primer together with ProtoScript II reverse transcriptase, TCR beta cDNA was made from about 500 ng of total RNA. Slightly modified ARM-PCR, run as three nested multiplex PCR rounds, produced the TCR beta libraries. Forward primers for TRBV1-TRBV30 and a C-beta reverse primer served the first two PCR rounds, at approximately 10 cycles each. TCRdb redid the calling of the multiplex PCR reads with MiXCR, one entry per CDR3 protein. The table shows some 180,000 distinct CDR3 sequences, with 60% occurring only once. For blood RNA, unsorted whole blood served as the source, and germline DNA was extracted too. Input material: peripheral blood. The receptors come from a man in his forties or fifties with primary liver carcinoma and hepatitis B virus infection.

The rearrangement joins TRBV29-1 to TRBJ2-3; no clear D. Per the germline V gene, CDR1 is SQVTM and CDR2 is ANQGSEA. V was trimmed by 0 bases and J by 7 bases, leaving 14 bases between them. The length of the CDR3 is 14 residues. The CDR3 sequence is CSVEDWRSGNTQYF. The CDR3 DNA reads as TGCAGCGTTGAAGATTGGCGATCGGGTAATACGCAGTATTTT.

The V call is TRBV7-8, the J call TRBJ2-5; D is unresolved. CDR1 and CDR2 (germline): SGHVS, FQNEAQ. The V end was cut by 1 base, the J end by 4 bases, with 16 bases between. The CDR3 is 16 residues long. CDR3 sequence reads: CASSLDGGLEVETQYF. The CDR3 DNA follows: TGTGCCAGCAGCTTAGACGGCGGCCTGGAAGTAGAGACCCAGTACTTC. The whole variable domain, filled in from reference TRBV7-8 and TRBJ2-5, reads GAGVSQSPRYKVAKRGQDVALRCDPISGHVSLFWYQQALGQGPEFLTYFQNEAQLDKSGLPSDRFFAERPEGSVSTLKIQRTQQEDSAVYLCASSLDGGLEVETQYFGPGTRLLVL.

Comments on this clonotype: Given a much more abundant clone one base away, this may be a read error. The CDR3 DNA is TGTGCCATCAGCTTAGGGGGGGCCCAAGGGGAAAAACTGTTTTTT. It is translated as CAISLGGAQGEKLFF. The V gene is TRBV11-2, the J gene TRBJ1-4, with D possibly matching TRBD1 (6 bases). Looked up from germline, CDR1 is SGHAT and CDR2 is FQNNGV. The CDR3 consists of 15 residues.

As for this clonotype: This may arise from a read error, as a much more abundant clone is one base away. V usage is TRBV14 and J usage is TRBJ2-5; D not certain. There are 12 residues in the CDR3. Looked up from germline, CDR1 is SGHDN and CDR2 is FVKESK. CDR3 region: CVSSQVAKAKNF. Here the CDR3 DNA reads TGTGTCAGCAGCCAAGTTGCTAAGGCGAAGAATTTC.

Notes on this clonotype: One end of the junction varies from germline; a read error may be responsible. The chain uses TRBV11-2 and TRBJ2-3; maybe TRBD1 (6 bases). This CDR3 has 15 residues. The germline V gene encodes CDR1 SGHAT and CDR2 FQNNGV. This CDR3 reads CVSSLWGPGTDTQYF. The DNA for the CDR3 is TGTGTCAGCAGCTTGTGGGGGCCTGGCACAGATACGCAGTATTTT.

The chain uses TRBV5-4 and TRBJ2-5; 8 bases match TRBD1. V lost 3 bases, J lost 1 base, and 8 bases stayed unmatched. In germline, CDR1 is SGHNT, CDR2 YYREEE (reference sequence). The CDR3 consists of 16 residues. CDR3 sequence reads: CASSSQTGGFQETQYF. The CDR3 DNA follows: TGTGCCAGCAGCTCACAAACAGGGGGGTTCCAAGAGACCCAGTACTTC.

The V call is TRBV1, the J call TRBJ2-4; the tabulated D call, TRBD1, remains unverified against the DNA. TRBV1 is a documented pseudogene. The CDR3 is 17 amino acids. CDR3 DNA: TGCACCAGCAGCTACCAATCCGGGACAGGGGGCAAAAACATTCAGTACTTC. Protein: CTSSYQSGTGGKNIQYF.

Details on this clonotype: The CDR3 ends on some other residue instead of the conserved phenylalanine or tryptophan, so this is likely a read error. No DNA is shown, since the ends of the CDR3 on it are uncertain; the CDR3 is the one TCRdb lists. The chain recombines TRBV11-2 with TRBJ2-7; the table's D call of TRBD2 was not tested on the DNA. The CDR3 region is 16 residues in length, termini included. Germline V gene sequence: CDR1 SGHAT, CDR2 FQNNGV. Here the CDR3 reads CASSLDYGTRYYEQNL.

CDR3 protein: CASSSLIEAFF. CDR3 bases: TGTGCCAGCAGTTCACTTATTGAAGCTTTCTTT. The rearrangement joins TRBV6-5 to TRBJ1-1; D unclear. The CDR3 is 11 amino acids. Germline V gene sequence: CDR1 MNHEY, CDR2 SVGAGI. The ends were cut back, 4 bases at V and 7 bases at J, with 7 bases in the middle.

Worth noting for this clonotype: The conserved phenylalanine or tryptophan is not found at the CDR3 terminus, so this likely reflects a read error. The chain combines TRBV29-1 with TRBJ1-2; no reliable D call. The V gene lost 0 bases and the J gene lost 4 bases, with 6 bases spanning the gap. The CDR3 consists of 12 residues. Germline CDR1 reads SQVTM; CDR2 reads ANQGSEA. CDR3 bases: TGCAGCGTTGAAGAACAAAGCTATGGCTACACCTTA. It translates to CSVEEQSYGYTL.

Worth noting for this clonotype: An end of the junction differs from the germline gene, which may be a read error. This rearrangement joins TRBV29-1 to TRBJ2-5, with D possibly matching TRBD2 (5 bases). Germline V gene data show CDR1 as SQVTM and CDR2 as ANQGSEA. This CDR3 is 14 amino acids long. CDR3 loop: CSAEDLAAQETQYF. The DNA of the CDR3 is TGCAGCGCTGAAGATCTAGCAGCCCAAGAGACCCAGTACTTC.

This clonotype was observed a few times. This CDR3 is CASSSFVGTDTQYF. The CDR3 DNA sequence: TGTGCCAGCAGCTCTTTTGTGGGCACAGATACGCAGTATTTT. The chain is built from TRBV5-4 and TRBJ2-3; no definite D call. The germline gives CDR1 SGHNT, CDR2 YYREEE (reference sequence). V lost 3 bases and J lost 1, with 9 bases in between. The CDR3 spans 14 residues.

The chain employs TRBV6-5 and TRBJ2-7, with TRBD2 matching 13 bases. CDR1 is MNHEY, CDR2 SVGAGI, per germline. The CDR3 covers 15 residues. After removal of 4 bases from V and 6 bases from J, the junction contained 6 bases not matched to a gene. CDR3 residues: CASSSWTSGSIEQYF. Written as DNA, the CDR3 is TGTGCCAGCAGTTCCTGGACTAGCGGGAGCATCGAGCAGTACTTC.

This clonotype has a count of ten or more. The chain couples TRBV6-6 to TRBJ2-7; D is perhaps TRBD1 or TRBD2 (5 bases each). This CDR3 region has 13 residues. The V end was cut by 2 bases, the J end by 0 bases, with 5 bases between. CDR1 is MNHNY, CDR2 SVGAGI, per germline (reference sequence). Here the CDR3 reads CASSYGGSYEQYF. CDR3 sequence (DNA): TGTGCCAGCAGTTACGGGGGCTCCTACGAGCAGTACTTC.

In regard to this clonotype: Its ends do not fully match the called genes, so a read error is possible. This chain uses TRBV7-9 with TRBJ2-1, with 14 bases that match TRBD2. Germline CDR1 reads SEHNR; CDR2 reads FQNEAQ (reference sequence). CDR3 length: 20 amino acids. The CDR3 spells CASSLPGLAGEGSSYNEQFF. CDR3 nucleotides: TGTGCCAGCAGCTTACCGGGACTAGCGGGAGAAGGGAGCTCCTATAATGAGCAGTTCTTC.

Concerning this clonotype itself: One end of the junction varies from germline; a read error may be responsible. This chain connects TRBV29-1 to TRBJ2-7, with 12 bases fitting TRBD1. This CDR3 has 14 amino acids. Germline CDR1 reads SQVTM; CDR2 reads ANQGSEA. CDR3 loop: CNVDGTGGFYKQYF. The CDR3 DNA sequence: TGCAACGTTGATGGGACAGGGGGCTTCTACAAGCAGTACTTC.

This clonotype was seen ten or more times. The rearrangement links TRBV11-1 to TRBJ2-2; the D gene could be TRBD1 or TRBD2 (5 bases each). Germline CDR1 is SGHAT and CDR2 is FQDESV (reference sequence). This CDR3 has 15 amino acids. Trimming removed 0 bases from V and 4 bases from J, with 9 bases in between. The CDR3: CASSLAWGTTGELFF. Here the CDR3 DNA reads TGTGCCAGCAGCTTAGCGTGGGGGACCACCGGGGAGCTGTTTTTT. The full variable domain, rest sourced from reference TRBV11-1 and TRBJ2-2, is EAEVAQSPRYKITEKSQAVAFWCDPISGHATLYWYRQILGQGPELLVQFQDESVVDDSQLPKDRFSAERLKGVDSTLKIQPAELGDSAMYLCASSLAWGTTGELFFGEGSRLTVL.

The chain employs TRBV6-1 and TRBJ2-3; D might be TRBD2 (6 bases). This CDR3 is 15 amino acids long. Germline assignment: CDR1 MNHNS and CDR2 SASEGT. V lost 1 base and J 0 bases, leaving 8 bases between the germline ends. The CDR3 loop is CASSEDGGSTDTQYF. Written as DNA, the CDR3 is TGTGCCAGCAGTGAAGACGGGGGAAGCACAGATACGCAGTATTTT.